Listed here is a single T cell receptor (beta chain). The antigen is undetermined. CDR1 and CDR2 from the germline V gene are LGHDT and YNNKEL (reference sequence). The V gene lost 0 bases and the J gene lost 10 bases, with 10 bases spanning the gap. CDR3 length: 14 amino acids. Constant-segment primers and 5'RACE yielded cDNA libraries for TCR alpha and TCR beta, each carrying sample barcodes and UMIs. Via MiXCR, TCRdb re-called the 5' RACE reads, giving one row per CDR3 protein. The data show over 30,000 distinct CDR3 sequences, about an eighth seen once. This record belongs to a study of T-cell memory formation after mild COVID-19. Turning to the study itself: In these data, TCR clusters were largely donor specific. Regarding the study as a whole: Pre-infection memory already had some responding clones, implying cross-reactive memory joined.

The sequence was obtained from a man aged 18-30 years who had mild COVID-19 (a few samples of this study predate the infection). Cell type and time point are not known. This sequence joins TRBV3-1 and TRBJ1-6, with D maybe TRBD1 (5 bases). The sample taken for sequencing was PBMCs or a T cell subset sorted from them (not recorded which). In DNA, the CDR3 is TGTGCCAGCAGCCAAGAGAGGGGATCCTCACCCCTCCACTTT. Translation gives CASSQERGSSPLHF.